The 29 T cell receptor beta chains listed next were all sequenced from one sample in a study of cytotoxic CD8 clonotypes in ibrutinib-treated CLL. Produced via immunoSEQ multiplex PCR; TCRdb's table is partial and in-frame only. This sample yields 270,000 or so clones, of which roughly three quarters are seen a single time; about 5.8% belongs to the top ten. The sequenced sample was PBMCs, obtained at disease progression, from a patient treated with ibrutinib. These receptors all come from a human donor with chronic lymphocytic leukemia.

The rearrangement uses TRBV11-2 and TRBJ2-2; 7 bases are a match to TRBD1. V lost 1 base, J lost 2 bases, and 10 bases stayed unmatched. Germline-derived CDR1 and CDR2 are SGHAT and FQNNGV. CDR3 length: 18 amino acids. In nucleotides, the CDR3 is TGTGCCAGCAGCTTAGTCCCCTGGACAGGAACAAACACCGGGGAGCTGTTTTTT. Residues: CASSLVPWTGTNTGELFF.

The chain uses TRBV7-6 and TRBJ1-1, with TRBD1 matching over 10 bases. This CDR3 is built from 19 residues. Trimming took 2 bases from V and 6 from J; bases not matched to a gene: 18. From germline, CDR1 is SGHVS and CDR2 FNYEAQ. CDR3 loop: CASSLRVWGQTGGASEAFF. The CDR3 DNA sequence: TGTGCCAGCAGCTTAAGGGTTTGGGGGCAGACAGGGGGCGCCTCTGAAGCTTTCTTT.

The chain combines TRBV18 with TRBJ2-3; 15 bases map to TRBD2. V trimming: 6 bases; J trimming: 2 bases; junction bases outside the gene matches: 3. Germline lookup yields CDR1 KGHSH and CDR2 LQKENI. The CDR3 spans 16 residues. The CDR3 sequence is CASSGLAGGSTDTQYF. DNA for the CDR3: TGTGCCAGCTCGGGACTAGCGGGGGGCTCCACAGATACGCAGTATTTT.

J is TRBJ2-7 and V is TRBV4-1; unclear D gene. The CDR3 length is 15 residues. V was cut by 1 base and J by 2 bases, with 12 bases left in between. The germline V gene encodes CDR1 MGHRA and CDR2 YSYEKL. CDR3 region: CASSQAFQETYEQYF. CDR3 DNA: TGCGCCAGCAGCCAAGCGTTCCAGGAGACCTACGAGCAGTACTTC.

This chain joins TRBV6-1 and TRBJ1-3; the D is unclear. There are 13 residues in the CDR3. V lost 6 bases and J lost 4, with 10 bases in between. The germline gives CDR1 MNHNS, CDR2 SASEGT. This chain's CDR3 is CASRHLGGNTIYF. The CDR3 region has the DNA TGTGCCAGCAGGCACCTGGGGGGAAACACCATATATTTT.

The genes are TRBV7-8 and TRBJ1-1, with 8 positions matching TRBD1. This CDR3 region has 13 residues. Losses at the gene ends were 0 bases for V and 10 bases for J; bases not matched to a gene: 4. Germline CDR1 SGHVS, CDR2 FQNEAQ. The CDR3 sequence: CASSLAGQVLAFF. CDR3 bases: TGTGCCAGCAGCTTAGCGGGACAGGTCTTAGCTTTCTTT.

Here the CDR3 DNA reads TGTGCCAGCAGCCACTTCCGGGACAGCACTGAAGCTTTCTTT. Protein sequence: CASSHFRDSTEAFF. This chain joins TRBV14 and TRBJ1-1, with TRBD1 matching 7 bases. V was pared by 3 bases and J by 4 bases, with 5 bases of the junction left unmatched. CDR1 and CDR2 from the germline V gene are SGHDN and FVKESK. The CDR3 covers 14 residues.

The genes are TRBV25-1 and TRBJ2-1; 11 bases line up with TRBD1. CDR1 is MGHDK and CDR2 is SYGVNS in the germline V gene. The CDR3 has 17 residues. Trimming took 3 bases from V and 9 from J; bases not matched to a gene: 13. CDR3 region: CASSDPQVGQGVGEQFF. CDR3 coding DNA: TGTGCCAGCAGTGACCCTCAGGTGGGACAGGGGGTCGGTGAGCAGTTCTTC. Drawing the rest from reference TRBV25-1 and TRBJ2-1, the complete variable domain is EADIYQTPRYLVIGTGKKITLECSQTMGHDKMYWYQQDPGMELHLIHYSYGVNSTEKGDLSSESTVSRIRTEHFPLTLESARPSHTSQYLCASSDPQVGQGVGEQFFGPGTRLTVL.

The J gene is TRBJ1-1, the V gene TRBV5-4; perhaps TRBD1 as D (5 bases). CDR1 and CDR2 (germline): SGHNT, YYREEE (reference sequence). V lost 5 bases and J 4 bases, leaving 9 bases between the germline ends. There are 12 residues in the CDR3. CDR3 coding DNA: TGTGCCAGCAGTTACGACAGCACTGAAGCTTTCTTT. Translated: CASSYDSTEAFF.

This chain uses TRBV11-2 with TRBJ2-7, with D perhaps matching TRBD2 (6 bases). Trimming stripped 5 bases from V and 0 bases from J, with 14 bases between. This CDR3 region has 15 residues. CDR1 SGHAT and CDR2 FQNNGV come from the germline V gene. Written as DNA, the CDR3 is TGTGCCAGCAGCCCCCTCTGGCGGGACTCCTACGAGCAGTACTTC. This translates into CASSPLWRDSYEQYF.

V gene TRBV13 combines with J gene TRBJ1-5; tentative D call: TRBD1 (6 bases). The CDR3 has 14 amino acids. The germline V gene encodes CDR1 PRHDT and CDR2 FYEKMQ (reference sequence). V was trimmed by 4 bases and J by 6 bases, leaving 13 bases between them. Here the CDR3 reads CASSSSGAGQPQHF. CDR3 in DNA: TGTGCCAGCAGCTCCTCAGGGGCGGGTCAGCCCCAGCATTTT.

The chain joins TRBV4-1 to TRBJ1-2; no firm D call. Germline V gives CDR1 MGHRA, CDR2 YSYEKL. The CDR3 runs to 15 residues. The V end lost 4 bases, the J end lost 4 bases, and 16 bases lay between the germline ends. The CDR3 DNA sequence: TGCGCCAGCAGCCCTGGGCTCGAGGGTTTCTATGGCTACACCTTC. This sequence encodes CASSPGLEGFYGYTF.

The chain uses TRBV15 and TRBJ2-1, with no clear D. The CDR3 runs to 13 residues. V was cut by 3 bases and J by 6 bases, with 9 bases left in between. In germline, CDR1 is LNHNV, CDR2 YYDKDF (reference sequence). The CDR3 loop reads CATSSQKINEQFF. CDR3 sequence (DNA): TGTGCCACCAGCAGCCAAAAGATCAATGAGCAGTTCTTC.

J is TRBJ1-2 and V is TRBV29-1, with TRBD1 as a possible D gene (5 bases). This CDR3 is built from 13 residues. The germline V gene encodes CDR1 SQVTM and CDR2 ANQGSEA. Trimming took off 0 bases at V and 4 bases at J, with 9 bases between the two ends. CDR3 coding DNA: TGCAGCGTTGAAGATGAAAGGGGCTATGGCTACACCTTC. Its translation is CSVEDERGYGYTF. Complete variable domain (other parts from reference TRBV29-1 and TRBJ1-2): SAVISQKPSRDICQRGTSLTIQCQVDSQVTMMFWYRQQPGQSLTLIATANQGSEATYESGFVIDKFPISRPNLTFSTLTVSNMSPEDSSIYLCSVEDERGYGYTFGSGTRLTVV.

The J gene is TRBJ1-2, the V gene TRBV4-3; 10 nucleotides agree with TRBD1. With V trimmed by 2 bases and J by 7 bases, 7 bases remained unmatched. The CDR3 consists of 15 residues. Germline loops: CDR1 LGHNA, CDR2 YSLEER. CDR3 region: CASSQTGQGVLGYTF. The DNA of the CDR3 is TGCGCCAGCAGCCAAACCGGACAGGGGGTTCTTGGCTACACCTTC.

This rearrangement joins TRBV2 to TRBJ2-3, with D perhaps given as TRBD1 or TRBD2 (5 bases each). CDR3 length equals 15 residues. The ends were cut back, 3 bases at V and 3 bases at J, with 13 bases in the middle. Germline CDR1 is SNHLY and CDR2 is FYNNEI. CDR3 bases: TGTGCCAGCAGTGATTCCCCCGGGGCAACAGATACGCAGTATTTT. It is translated as CASSDSPGATDTQYF.

This chain joins TRBV29-1 and TRBJ2-3, with 11 bases fitting TRBD1. This CDR3 is 14 amino acids long. Germline V gene lookup returns CDR1 SQVTM and CDR2 ANQGSEA. V lost 1 base to trimming and J lost 7 bases; unmatched junction nucleotides: 4. The CDR3 nucleotides are TGCAGCGTTGAAGGGACAGGGGGCGCGAATACGCAGTATTTT. Amino acids: CSVEGTGGANTQYF.

This chain uses TRBV4-3 with TRBJ2-7, with D perhaps given as TRBD1 or TRBD2 (5 bases each). Germline-derived CDR1 and CDR2 are LGHNA and YSLEER. V lost 0 bases and J 0 bases, leaving 9 bases between the germline ends. There are 15 residues in the CDR3. The CDR3 DNA reads as TGCGCCAGCAGCCAAGATCGGGGCAACTCCTACGAGCAGTACTTC. Amino acid sequence: CASSQDRGNSYEQYF.

CDR3 bases: TGTGCCACCAGCATCCGGGACAGGGCTGGCTACACCTTC. This sequence encodes CATSIRDRAGYTF. This chain uses TRBV15 with TRBJ1-2, with TRBD1 matching over 9 bases. Germline lookup yields CDR1 LNHNV and CDR2 YYDKDF (reference sequence). The CDR3 length is 13 residues. Trimming cost V 4 bases and J 7 bases; bases outside gene matches: 4.

This clone has a handful of counts. The chain links TRBV9 to TRBJ2-7; TRBD1 matches 10 bases. The CDR3 loop spans 15 amino acids. V shed 3 bases and J 5 bases; nucleotides not matched to a gene: 8. Germline loops: CDR1 SGDLS, CDR2 YYNGEE. For the CDR3, the DNA is TGTGCCAGCAGCGCCAGGACAGGGGGAATTGACGAGCAGTACTTC. Its protein product is CASSARTGGIDEQYF.

This rearrangement joins TRBV21-1 to TRBJ2-1; the tabulated D call, TRBD1, remains unverified against the DNA. TRBV21-1 is a documented pseudogene. This CDR3 region has 11 residues. CDR3 DNA sequence: TGTGCCAGCAGCAAAGCAGGGGTTTGTTTCTTC. Translating gives CASSKAGVCFF.

In its sample, this clone was seen a few times. This chain joins TRBV7-8 and TRBJ1-1; 11 bases line up with TRBD1. With 1 base clipped from V and 7 bases from J, the junction kept 2 bases outside the gene matches. This CDR3 has 14 residues. Germline CDR1 is SGHVS and CDR2 is FQNEAQ. Here the CDR3 reads CASSLGTGGNEAFF. The CDR3 coding sequence is TGTGCCAGCAGCTTAGGGACAGGGGGCAATGAAGCTTTCTTT.

The rearrangement links TRBV27 to TRBJ2-1; a possible D gene is TRBD1 (6 bases). Trimming pared 3 bases from V and 10 bases from J, leaving 16 bases between. The germline gives CDR1 MNHEY, CDR2 SMNVEV (reference sequence). The CDR3 has 14 residues. CDR3 sequence (DNA): TGTGCCAGCAGTTTGGGCGGTTGGGGGCGGGAGCAGTTCTTC. Amino acid sequence: CASSLGGWGREQFF.

The rearrangement uses TRBV29-1 and TRBJ2-7; D call uncertain. Germline loops: CDR1 SQVTM, CDR2 ANQGSEA. V was shortened by 4 bases and J by 5 bases, with 15 bases between the two germline ends. This CDR3 spans 13 amino acids. CDR3 protein: CSVAPRLGNEQYF. The CDR3, as DNA: TGCAGCGTTGCCCCGCGCCTGGGAAACGAGCAGTACTTC.

The chain employs TRBV5-1 and TRBJ1-1, with a tentative D call TRBD1 (5 bases). From germline, CDR1 is SGHRS and CDR2 YFSETQ. Deletions cut 0 bases from V and 0 bases from J, with 9 bases between. CDR3 length equals 15 residues. CDR3 loop: CASSLAGTVNTEAFF. CDR3 sequence (DNA): TGCGCCAGCAGCTTGGCCGGGACGGTGAACACTGAAGCTTTCTTT.

This clone occurred a few times. The V call is TRBV13, the J call TRBJ2-1, with D unclear. The V end lost 3 bases, the J end lost 9 bases, and 12 bases lay between the germline ends. This CDR3 comprises 13 residues. CDR1 is PRHDT and CDR2 is FYEKMQ in the germline V gene (reference sequence). The CDR3 sequence is CASSLVRVGEQFF. As DNA, the CDR3 is TGTGCCAGCAGCTTGGTAAGGGTAGGTGAGCAGTTCTTC.

The chain recombines TRBV2 with TRBJ2-7; 8 bases are shared with TRBD1. This CDR3 region has 14 residues. V was pared by 6 bases and J by 2 bases, with 6 bases of the junction left unmatched. CDR1 is SNHLY, CDR2 FYNNEI, per germline. CDR3 sequence reads: CASSVDRGAYEQYF. CDR3 nucleotide sequence: TGTGCCAGCAGCGTAGACAGGGGAGCCTACGAGCAGTACTTC.

The chain has TRBV29-1 and TRBJ1-1, with D uncertain. From germline, CDR1 is SQVTM and CDR2 ANQGSEA. Trimming shortened V by 4 bases and J by 5 bases, and 17 bases separated the two germline ends. The CDR3 length is 14 residues. The CDR3 here is CSVVGRKWGTEAFF. CDR3 DNA: TGCAGCGTTGTCGGTCGTAAATGGGGAACTGAAGCTTTCTTT. The full variable domain, completed using reference TRBV29-1 and TRBJ1-1, is SAVISQKPSRDICQRGTSLTIQCQVDSQVTMMFWYRQQPGQSLTLIATANQGSEATYESGFVIDKFPISRPNLTFSTLTVSNMSPEDSSIYLCSVVGRKWGTEAFFGQGTRLTVV.

The V gene is TRBV28, the J gene TRBJ1-3, with 7 bases that match TRBD1. V was pared by 5 bases and J by 3 bases, with 13 bases of the junction left unmatched. The length of the CDR3 is 17 residues. CDR1 and CDR2 (germline): MDHEN, SYDVKM. CDR3 nucleotides: TGTGCCAGCAGTCCGTCGAGGGGGCCAGGGGGTGGAAACACCATATATTTT. Translating it yields CASSPSRGPGGGNTIYF.